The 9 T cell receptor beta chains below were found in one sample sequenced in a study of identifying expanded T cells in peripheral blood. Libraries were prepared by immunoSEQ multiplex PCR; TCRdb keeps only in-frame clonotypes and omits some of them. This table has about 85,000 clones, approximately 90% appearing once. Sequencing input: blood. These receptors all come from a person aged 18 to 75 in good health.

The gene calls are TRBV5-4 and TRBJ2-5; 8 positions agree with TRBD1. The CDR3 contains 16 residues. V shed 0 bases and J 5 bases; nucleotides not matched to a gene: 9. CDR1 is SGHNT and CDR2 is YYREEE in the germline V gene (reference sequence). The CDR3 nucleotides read TGTGCCAGCAGCTTGGCACCAGGGGGCGCGTTGGAGACCCAGTACTTC. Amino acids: CASSLAPGGALETQYF.

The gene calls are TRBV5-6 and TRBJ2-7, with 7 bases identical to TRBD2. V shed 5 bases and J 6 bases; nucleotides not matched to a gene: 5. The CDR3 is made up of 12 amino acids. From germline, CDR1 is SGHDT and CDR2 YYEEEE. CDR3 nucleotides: TGTGCCAGCAGTGCGGGGGTCCGCGAGCAGTACTTC. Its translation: CASSAGVREQYF.

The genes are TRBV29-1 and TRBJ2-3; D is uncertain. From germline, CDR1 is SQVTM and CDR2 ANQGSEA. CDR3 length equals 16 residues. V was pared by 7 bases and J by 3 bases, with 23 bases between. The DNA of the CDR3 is TGCAGCGCCCAAAGGTTATCTGGTGGGGTGACAGATACGCAGTATTTT. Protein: CSAQRLSGGVTDTQYF.

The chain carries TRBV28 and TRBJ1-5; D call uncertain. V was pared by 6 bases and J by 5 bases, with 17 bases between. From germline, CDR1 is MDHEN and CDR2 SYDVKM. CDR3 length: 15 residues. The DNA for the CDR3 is TGTGCCAGCAGCTATCAACAGAACCCCTATCAGCCCCAGCATTTT. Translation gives CASSYQQNPYQPQHF.

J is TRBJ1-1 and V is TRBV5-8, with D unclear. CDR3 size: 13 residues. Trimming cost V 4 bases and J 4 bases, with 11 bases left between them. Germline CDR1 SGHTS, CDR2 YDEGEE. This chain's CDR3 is CASSPEMGTEAFF. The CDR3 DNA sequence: TGTGCCAGCAGCCCTGAGATGGGCACTGAAGCTTTCTTT.

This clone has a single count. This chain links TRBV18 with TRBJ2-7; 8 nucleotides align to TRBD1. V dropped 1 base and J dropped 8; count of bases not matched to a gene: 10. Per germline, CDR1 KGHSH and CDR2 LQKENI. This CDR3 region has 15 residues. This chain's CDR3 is CASSPQEGQGAQQYF. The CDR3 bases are TGTGCCAGCTCACCACAGGAAGGTCAGGGGGCTCAGCAGTACTTC.

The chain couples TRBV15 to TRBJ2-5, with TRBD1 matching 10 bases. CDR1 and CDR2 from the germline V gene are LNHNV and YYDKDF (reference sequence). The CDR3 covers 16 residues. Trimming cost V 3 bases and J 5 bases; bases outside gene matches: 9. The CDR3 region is CATSRGRGTGVETQYF. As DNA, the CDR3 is TGTGCCACCAGCAGGGGCCGGGGGACAGGGGTCGAGACCCAGTACTTC.

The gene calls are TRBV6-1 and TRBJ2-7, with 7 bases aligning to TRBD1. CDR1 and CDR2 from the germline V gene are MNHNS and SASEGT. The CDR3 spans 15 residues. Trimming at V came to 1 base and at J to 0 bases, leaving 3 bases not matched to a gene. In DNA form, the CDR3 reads TGTGCCAGCAGTGAAGTGGGGGACAGCTCCTACGAGCAGTACTTC. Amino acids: CASSEVGDSSYEQYF.

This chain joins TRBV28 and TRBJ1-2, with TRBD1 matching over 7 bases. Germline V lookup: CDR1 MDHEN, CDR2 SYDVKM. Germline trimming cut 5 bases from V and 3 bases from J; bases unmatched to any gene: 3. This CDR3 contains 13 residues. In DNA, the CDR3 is TGTGCCAGCAGTGTTACAGGGGACTATGGCTACACCTTC. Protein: CASSVTGDYGYTF.